The present entry profiles one TCR beta chain with its context. The antigen is undetermined. This sample is part of a study of naive CD8 T cells in extremely preterm neonates. Study conclusions and caveats: Shared CDR3 nucleotide sequences: preterm 2.7%, term roughly 0.4%, children less than 0.035%, adults 0.0095% to 0.01%.

Cord blood came from elective full-term cesareans at about 37-42 weeks without labor or membrane rupture. Live Annexin V-negative naive CD3+CD8+CD45RA+CCR7+ T cells were sorted. Each sample had roughly 19,000–100,000 sorted naive CD8+ T cells. Sequencing was performed with immunoSEQ multiplex PCR; in TCRdb, only in-frame clones are kept and a portion is missing. The table lists 7,100 or so clones, about 98% of them singletons. The source is a newborn in good health. Source material: naive CD8+ T cells from cord blood.

The CDR3 coding sequence is TGTGCCAGCAGCGCTGAGGGACAGGGGGGAACTGAAGCTTTCTTT. As protein: CASSAEGQGGTEAFF. The chain is built from TRBV7-3 and TRBJ1-1; 11 bases agree with TRBD1. With 5 bases clipped from V and 5 bases from J, the junction kept 7 bases outside the gene matches. The germline gives CDR1 SGHTA, CDR2 FQGTGA. The length of the CDR3 is 15 residues.